This T cell receptor (beta chain) derives from a study of identical twins. General study results and limits: It was cross-sectional statistical analysis, not following the same donors, that the conclusions relied on. Twin-shared out-of-frame alpha sequences showed excess low generation probability. In zero-insertion analyses, partial confounding could arise from invariant MAIT and iNKT cells.

For this clonotype: Antigen specificity is unknown.

TCRdb re-derived calls from the 5' RACE reads in MiXCR, one entry per CDR3 protein. Of under 450,000 distinct CDR3 sequences listed, roughly 20% are singletons. Sequenced input: naive T cells sorted from blood. The receptor's source is a man aged 50 to 59 in good health.

CDR3 residues: CAIGERGTAEAFF. The CDR3 coding sequence is TGTGCCATCGGGGAGAGGGGTACTGCTGAAGCTTTCTTT. The J gene is TRBJ1-1, the V gene TRBV10-3; D is perhaps TRBD1 (5 bases). V was clipped by 8 bases and J by 6 bases, with 16 bases between them. Germline CDR1 is ENHRY and CDR2 is SYGVKD. The CDR3 totals 13 residues.